These T cell receptor beta chains were read from a single sample in a study of blood T cell repertoires in COVID-19. The method was immunoSEQ multiplex PCR; TCRdb's version includes in-frame clones alone and lacks a portion of them. The sample gives approximately 65,000 clones, roughly 92% of which show up once; less than 3.5% is in the top ten. Specimen: peripheral blood. Receptors were obtained from a man aged 70 or older with active COVID-19. CDR3s include the opening cysteine and the closing phenylalanine or tryptophan. The order of the fields is J gene, CDR3 length, clone size, V gene, D gene, CDR3 DNA, CDR3 protein. The D gene is left open where the match is weak. Clone size is stated in some rows and not others, as once, few, many or a class when expanded.

TRBJ2-5 | 15 | once | TRBV11-3 | NA | TGTGCCAGCATGGTGAACGGGGTGGCTAAGGAGACCCAGTACTTC | CASMVNGVAKETQYF
TRBJ2-5 | 14 | NA | TRBV4-3 | TRBD1 | TGCGCCAGCAGCCAAACAGGGGGAAAAGAGACCCAGTACTTC | CASSQTGGKETQYF
TRBJ2-2 | 16 | NA | TRBV25-1 | TRBD1 | TGTGCCAGCAGTGAAACCCGACAGGGGGCGAACGGGGAGCTGTTTTTT | CASSETRQGANGELFF
TRBJ1-1 | 13 | NA | TRBV6-2/TRBV6-3 | NA | TGTGCCAGCAGTTACTTGATCGGGACTGAAGCTTTCTTT | CASSYLIGTEAFF
TRBJ2-1 | 14 | NA | TRBV29-1 | TRBD2 | TGCAGCGTAGTTAGCGGGGGGAACTACAATGAGCAGTTCTTC | CSVVSGGNYNEQFF
TRBJ2-3 | 14 | NA | TRBV10-3 | NA | TGTGCCATCAGTGAGTTACAGGGTACAGATACGCAGTATTTT | CAISELQGTDTQYF
TRBJ1-3 | 17 | NA | TRBV5-1 | TRBD1 | TGCGCCAGCAGCACACCGGGACAGGGGGCGGAAGGAAACACCATATATTTT | CASSTPGQGAEGNTIYF
TRBJ2-5 | 15 | NA | TRBV5-4 | TRBD2 | TGTGCCAGCAGCTTTGCTAGCGGGGGGGAAGAGACCCAGTACTTC | CASSFASGGEETQYF
TRBJ1-5 | 12 | NA | TRBV12-3/TRBV12-4 | NA | TGTGCCAGCAGTGTACAGGTGCAACCCCAGCATTTT | CASSVQVQPQHF
TRBJ2-1 | 16 | once | TRBV6-6 | TRBD1 | TGTGCCAGCAAGTTCCCCGAGACAGGGGCCAGGGATGAGCAGTTCTTC | CASKFPETGARDEQFF
TRBJ2-7 | 17 | NA | TRBV4-1 | NA | TGCGCCAGCAGCCAAGATTTAGTGAAACAGGTCCCGGACGAGCAGTACTTC | CASSQDLVKQVPDEQYF
TRBJ2-7 | 14 | NA | TRBV19 | NA | TGCGCCAGTGGGATCACAGGAGCATTCTACGAGCAGTACTTC | CASGITGAFYEQYF
TRBJ1-4 | 15 | NA | TRBV6-5 | TRBD1 | TGTGCCAGCAGTTTTAGGACAGGGATGAATGAAAAACTGTTTTTT | CASSFRTGMNEKLFF
TRBJ2-3 | 15 | NA | TRBV25-1 | TRBD1 | TGTGCCAGCAGTGCGGACAGGGGTAGGACAGATACGCAGTATTTT | CASSADRGRTDTQYF
TRBJ2-1 | 13 | NA | TRBV3-1/TRBV3-2 | NA | TGTGCCAGCAGCCAAGTGGGCCGGGGTGAGCAGTTCTTC | CASSQVGRGEQFF
TRBJ1-2 | 14 | few | TRBV19 | TRBD1 | TGTGCCAGTAGTCGGGACAGGGGCTACTATGGCTACACCTTC | CASSRDRGYYGYTF
TRBJ1-5 | 17 | NA | TRBV21-1 | NA | TGTGCCAGCAGCAAAGGGGTAGTAGGGGGCCGGGATCAGCCCCAGCATTTT | CASSKGVVGGRDQPQHF
TRBJ2-3 | 15 | NA | TRBV6-4 | NA | TGTGCCAGCAGTGACCCCCAGGGGTCCACAGATACGCAGTATTTT | CASSDPQGSTDTQYF
TRBJ2-1 | 16 | NA | TRBV7-7 | NA | TGTGCTAGCAGCAAACGGGACTCTAGCTCCTACAATGAGCAGTTCTTC | CASSKRDSSSYNEQFF
TRBJ1-6 | 16 | once | TRBV5-1 | NA | TGCGCCAGCAGCTTGGCCGGAGGGATCTATAATTCACCCCTCCACTTT | CASSLAGGIYNSPLHF
TRBJ2-1 | 15 | NA | TRBV4-1 | TRBD1 | TGCGCCACTGAGGGAGGGACAGGGTGGAAGAATGAGCAGTTCTTC | CATEGGTGWKNEQFF
TRBJ1-4 | 16 | few | TRBV4-2 | TRBD1 | TGTGCCAGCAGCCAAGAGTTGGGACAGTCATATGAAAAACTGTTTTTT | CASSQELGQSYEKLFF
TRBJ1-3 | 13 | NA | TRBV19 | NA | TGTGCCAGCAGTACGCCTCAGGGAAACACCATATATTTT | CASSTPQGNTIYF
TRBJ2-5 | 14 | NA | TRBV2 | NA | TGTGCCAGCAGTGAAAGTTCGGGGTGGGAGACCCAGTACTTC | CASSESSGWETQYF
TRBJ1-6 | 14 | NA | TRBV5-1 | NA | TGCGCCAGCAGCTTGGCGGGTCAGAATTCACCCCTCCACTTT | CASSLAGQNSPLHF
TRBJ2-5 | 13 | NA | TRBV2 | NA | TGTGCCAGCGGATCGGAGTTAAGAGCGGCCCAGTACTTC | CASGSELRAAQYF
TRBJ2-2 | 15 | NA | TRBV5-1 | TRBD1 | TGCGCCAGCGCCCGAAGGGACAGGGGTACCGGGGAGCTGTTTTTT | CASARRDRGTGELFF
TRBJ1-5 | 16 | few | TRBV7-2 | NA | TGTGCCAGCAGCTTAGGGGGTGCGGGTAGCAATCAGCCCCAGCATTTT | CASSLGGAGSNQPQHF
TRBJ1-2 | 15 | once | TRBV7-8 | TRBD1 | TGTGCCAGCAGCTTAGCGGGACAGGGCAACTATGGCTACACCTTC | CASSLAGQGNYGYTF
TRBJ2-5 | 16 | NA | TRBV7-8 | TRBD2 | TGTGCCAGCACCCTGGGCGGGAGGAGGGTGGGGGAGACCCAGTACTTC | CASTLGGRRVGETQYF
TRBJ2-1 | 12 | NA | TRBV19 | NA | TGTGCCAGTACGGCGGGGTACAATGAGCAGTTCTTC | CASTAGYNEQFF
TRBJ1-5 | 14 | once | TRBV5-6 | NA | TGTGCCAGCAGATCTGGGGCAGGGAATCAGCCCCAGCATTTT | CASRSGAGNQPQHF
TRBJ1-5 | 13 | NA | TRBV7-9 | NA | TGTGCCAGCAGCAAACAGGAAAATCAGCCCCAGCATTTT | CASSKQENQPQHF
TRBJ1-5 | 16 | NA | TRBV21-1 | NA | TGTGCCAGCAGCAAAGGGGGGACAGCTTTTAATCAGCCCCAGCATTTT | CASSKGGTAFNQPQHF
TRBJ1-1 | 15 | NA | TRBV5-1 | TRBD1 | TGCGCCAGCAGCGCATGGGACAGGGAAAACACTGAAGCTTTCTTT | CASSAWDRENTEAFF
TRBJ2-3 | 15 | NA | TRBV2 | TRBD1 | TGTGCCAGCAGTGAGTCACAGGGGGCGATAGATACGCAGTATTTT | CASSESQGAIDTQYF
TRBJ2-5 | 15 | once | TRBV11-3 | TRBD2 | TGTGCCAGCTCTTCCGGGACTAGCGGGGAAGAGACCCAGTACTTC | CASSSGTSGEETQYF
TRBJ2-2 | 13 | NA | TRBV3-1/TRBV3-2 | TRBD1 | TGTGCCAGCAGCCAAAGGGGGCCCGGGGAGCTGTTTTTT | CASSQRGPGELFF
TRBJ2-5 | 14 | NA | TRBV7-8 | NA | TGTGCCAGCAGCTCTTTCACTAGCATGGAGACCCAGTACTTC | CASSSFTSMETQYF
TRBJ1-1 | 13 | NA | TRBV4-3 | NA | TGCGCCAGCAGCCAAGTAGGGGGTGTTGAAGCTTTCTTT | CASSQVGGVEAFF
TRBJ2-7 | 15 | NA | TRBV25-1 | TRBD2 | TGTGCCAGCAGTGAGACGGGACTAGCGGATTACGAGCAGTACTTC | CASSETGLADYEQYF
TRBJ1-3 | 19 | NA | TRBV11-3 | TRBD1 | TGTGCCAGCAGCTTATCCCGGGACAGGGTGACTCTCTCTGGAAACACCATATATTTT | CASSLSRDRVTLSGNTIYF